The rows below give T cell receptor beta chains drawn from one sample of a study of breast tumors, draining lymph nodes, adjacent tissues. TCRdb re-derived calls from the multiplex PCR reads in MiXCR, one entry per CDR3 protein. This table holds around 110,000 distinct CDR3 sequences, roughly 29% found once. Specimen: axillary lymph node tissue. These receptors all stem from a female donor with breast cancer. Some clones in this sample may be carry-over from other donors' samples. The CDR3 runs from the conserved cysteine through the conserved F or W. A D gene is named only where the DNA matches it firmly. Clone size is not always given. Where it is, it says once, few, many or a class for expanded clones.

clone_size j_call v_call d_call cdr3_aa cdr3_nt
- TRBJ2-3 TRBV24-1 - CATSDLGVAADTQYF TGTGCCACCAGTGATTTGGGGGTTGCGGCAGATACGCAGTATTTT
- TRBJ1-2 TRBV7-2 - CASSSRHAKTAGYTF TGTGCCAGCAGCTCGAGACATGCAAAGACGGCTGGCTACACCTTC
- TRBJ1-6 TRBV9 - CARDRQNSPLHF TGTGCTAGAGATAGACAGAATTCACCCCTCCACTTT
many TRBJ2-3 TRBV5-1 TRBD2 CASSSPSGRSTDTQYF TGCGCCAGCAGCTCCCCTAGCGGGAGAAGTACAGATACGCAGTATTTT
many TRBJ2-5 TRBV3-1 - CASCAGSETQYF TGTGCCAGCTGTGCTGGGAGTGAGACCCAGTACTTC
- TRBJ2-5 TRBV5-1 TRBD2 CASSLGPSGRGETQYF TGCGCCAGCAGCTTGGGGCCTAGCGGGAGGGGAGAGACCCAGTACTTC
many TRBJ2-5 TRBV28 TRBD2 CASSFPAGGPGTQYF TGTGCCAGCAGTTTTCCAGCGGGAGGGCCCGGGACCCAGTACTTC
- TRBJ1-1 TRBV4-1 - CASSQSKGVEAFF TGCGCCAGCAGCCAAAGTAAGGGAGTTGAAGCTTTCTTT
many TRBJ2-6 TRBV5-1 - CASRSPDRSISGANVLTF TGCGCCAGCCGGTCCCCCGACAGATCTATATCAGGGGCCAACGTCCTGACTTTC
many TRBJ2-7 TRBV15 - CATSREVGHSYEQYF TGTGCCACCAGCAGAGAAGTCGGACACTCCTACGAGCAGTACTTC
many TRBJ2-5 TRBV6-6 TRBD2 CAAALKRGGVGETQYF TGTGCCGCCGCCTTGAAGCGGGGGGGAGTCGGAGAGACCCAGTACTTC
- TRBJ2-7 TRBV20-1 - CSATRPISYAQYF TGCAGTGCCACACGTCCGATCTCCTACGCACAGTACTTC
many TRBJ2-1 TRBV24-1 - CATSGGGTFNEQFF TGTGCCACCAGTGGAGGGGGAACTTTCAATGAGCAGTTCTTC
once TRBJ2-1 TRBV28 TRBD1 CASSLLGQGAGDEQFF TGTGCCAGCAGTTTATTGGGACAGGGAGCGGGTGATGAGCAGTTCTTC
many TRBJ2-1 TRBV5-1 TRBD2 CASSSGTSGGPWNEQFF TGCGCCAGCAGCTCGGGGACTAGCGGGGGCCCTTGGAATGAGCAGTTCTTC
many TRBJ1-4 TRBV29-1 TRBD1 CSVGTGFVREKLFF TGCAGCGTGGGGACAGGGTTCGTACGGGAAAAACTGTTTTTT
many TRBJ2-7 TRBV6-1 TRBD2 CASSELAGVAYEQYF TGTGCCAGCAGTGAACTAGCGGGAGTAGCATACGAGCAGTACTTC
many TRBJ2-5 TRBV4-3 - CASSPHGGVRETQYF TGCGCCAGCAGCCCCCACGGCGGGGTGAGGGAGACCCAGTACTTC